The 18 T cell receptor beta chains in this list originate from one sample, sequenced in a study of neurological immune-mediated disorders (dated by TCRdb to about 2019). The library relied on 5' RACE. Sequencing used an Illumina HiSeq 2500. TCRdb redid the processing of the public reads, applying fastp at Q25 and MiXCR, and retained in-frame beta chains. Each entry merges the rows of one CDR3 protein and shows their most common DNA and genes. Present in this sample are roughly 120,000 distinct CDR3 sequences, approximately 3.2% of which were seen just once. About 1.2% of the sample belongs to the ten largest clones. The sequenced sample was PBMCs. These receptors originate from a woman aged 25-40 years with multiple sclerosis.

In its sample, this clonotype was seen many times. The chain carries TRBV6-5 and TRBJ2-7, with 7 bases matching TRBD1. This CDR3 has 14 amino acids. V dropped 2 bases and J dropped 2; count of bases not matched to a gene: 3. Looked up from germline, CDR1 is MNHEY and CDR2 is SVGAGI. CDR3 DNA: TGTGCCAGCAGTTACGACAGGGAAACCTACGAGCAGTACTTC. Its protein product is CASSYDRETYEQYF.

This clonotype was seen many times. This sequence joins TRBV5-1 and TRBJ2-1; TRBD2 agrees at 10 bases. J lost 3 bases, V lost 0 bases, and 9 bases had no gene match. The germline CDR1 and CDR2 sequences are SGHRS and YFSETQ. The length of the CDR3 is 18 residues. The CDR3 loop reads CASSLALASGGLYNEQFF. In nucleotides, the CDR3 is TGCGCCAGCAGCTTGGCCCTGGCTAGCGGGGGACTCTACAATGAGCAGTTCTTC.

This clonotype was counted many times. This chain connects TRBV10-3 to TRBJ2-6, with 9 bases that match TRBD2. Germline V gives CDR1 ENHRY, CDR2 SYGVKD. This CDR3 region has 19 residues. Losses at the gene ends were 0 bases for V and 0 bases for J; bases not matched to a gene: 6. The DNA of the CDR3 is TGTGCCATCAGTGAGTCGTCGCGGGAGGGTCTCTCTGGGGCCAACGTCCTGACTTTC. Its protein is CAISESSREGLSGANVLTF.

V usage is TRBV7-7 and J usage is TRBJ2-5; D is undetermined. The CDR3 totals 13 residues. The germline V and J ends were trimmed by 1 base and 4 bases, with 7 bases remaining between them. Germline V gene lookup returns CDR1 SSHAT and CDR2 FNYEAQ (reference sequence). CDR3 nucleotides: TGTGCCAGCAGCTTAGGGTCCTTAGAGACCCAGTACTTC. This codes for CASSLGSLETQYF.

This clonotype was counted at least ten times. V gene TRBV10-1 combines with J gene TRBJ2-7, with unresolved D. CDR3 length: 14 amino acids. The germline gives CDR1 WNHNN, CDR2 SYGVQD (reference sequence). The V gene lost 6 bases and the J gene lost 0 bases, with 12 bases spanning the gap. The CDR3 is CASSPDPSSYEQYF. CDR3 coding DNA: TGCGCCAGCAGCCCCGACCCGAGCTCCTACGAGCAGTACTTC.

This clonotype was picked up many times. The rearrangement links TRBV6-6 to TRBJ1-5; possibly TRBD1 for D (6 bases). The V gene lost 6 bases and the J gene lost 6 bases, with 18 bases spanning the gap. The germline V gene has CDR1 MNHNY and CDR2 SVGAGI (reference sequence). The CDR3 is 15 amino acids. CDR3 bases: TGTGCCAGCAGGGGATGGACAGATAGGATTCAGCCCCAGCATTTT. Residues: CASRGWTDRIQPQHF.

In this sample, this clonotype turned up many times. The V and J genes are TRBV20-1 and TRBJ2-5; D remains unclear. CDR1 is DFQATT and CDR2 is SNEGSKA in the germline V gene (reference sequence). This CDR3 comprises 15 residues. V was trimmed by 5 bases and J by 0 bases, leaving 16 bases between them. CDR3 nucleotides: TGCAGTGCTCCGGACCAGAGCTGGTACCAAGAGACCCAGTACTTC. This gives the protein CSAPDQSWYQETQYF.

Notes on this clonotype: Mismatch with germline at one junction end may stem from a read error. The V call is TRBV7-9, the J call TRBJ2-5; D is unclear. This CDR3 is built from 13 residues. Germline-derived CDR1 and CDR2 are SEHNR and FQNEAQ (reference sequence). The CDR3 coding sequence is TGTGCCAGCAGCTTAGACGGCTCAGAGGCCCAGTACTTC. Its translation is CASSLDGSEAQYF.

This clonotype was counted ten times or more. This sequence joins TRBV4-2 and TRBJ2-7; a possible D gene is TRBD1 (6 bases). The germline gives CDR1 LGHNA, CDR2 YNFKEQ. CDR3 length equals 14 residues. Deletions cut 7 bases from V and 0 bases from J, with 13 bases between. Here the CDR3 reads CASNRDTNSYEQYF. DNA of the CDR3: TGTGCCAGCAATAGGGACACCAACTCCTACGAGCAGTACTTC.

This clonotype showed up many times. CDR3 sequence: CASSQFPRSTGELFF. Here the CDR3 DNA reads TGCGCCAGCAGCCAATTCCCACGGTCCACCGGGGAGCTGTTTTTT. The rearrangement uses TRBV4-3 and TRBJ2-2; no reliable D call. Germline V gene lookup returns CDR1 LGHNA and CDR2 YSLEER. V lost 2 bases and J 4 bases, leaving 11 bases between the germline ends. The CDR3 extends over 15 amino acids.

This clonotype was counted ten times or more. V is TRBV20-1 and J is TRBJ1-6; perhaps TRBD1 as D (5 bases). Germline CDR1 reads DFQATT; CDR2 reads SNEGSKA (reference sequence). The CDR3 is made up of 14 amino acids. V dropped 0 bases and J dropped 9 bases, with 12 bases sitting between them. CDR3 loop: CSAREEGTGSPLHF. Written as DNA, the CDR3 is TGCAGTGCTAGAGAAGAAGGGACGGGTTCACCCCTCCACTTT.

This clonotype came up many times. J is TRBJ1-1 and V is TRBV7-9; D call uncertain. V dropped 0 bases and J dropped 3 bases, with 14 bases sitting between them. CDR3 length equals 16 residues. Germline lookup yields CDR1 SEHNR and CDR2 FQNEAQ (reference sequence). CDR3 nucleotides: TGTGCCAGCAGCTTAGCGTTACGGCAGGAGGACACTGAAGCTTTCTTT. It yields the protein CASSLALRQEDTEAFF.

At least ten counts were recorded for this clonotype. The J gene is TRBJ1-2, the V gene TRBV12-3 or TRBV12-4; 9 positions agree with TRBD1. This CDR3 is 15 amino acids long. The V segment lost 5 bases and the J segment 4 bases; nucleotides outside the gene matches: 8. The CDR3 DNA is TGTGCCAGCAGTCGGTCTGGGGGACAGGGCTATGGCTACACCTTC. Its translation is CASSRSGGQGYGYTF.

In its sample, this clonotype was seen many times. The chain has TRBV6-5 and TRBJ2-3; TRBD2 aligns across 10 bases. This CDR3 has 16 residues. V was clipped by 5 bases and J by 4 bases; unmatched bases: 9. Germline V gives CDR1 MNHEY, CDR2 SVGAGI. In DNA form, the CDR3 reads TGTGCCAGCAGTAGAACTAGCGGGATGGGCCCAGATACGCAGTATTTT. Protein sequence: CASSRTSGMGPDTQYF.

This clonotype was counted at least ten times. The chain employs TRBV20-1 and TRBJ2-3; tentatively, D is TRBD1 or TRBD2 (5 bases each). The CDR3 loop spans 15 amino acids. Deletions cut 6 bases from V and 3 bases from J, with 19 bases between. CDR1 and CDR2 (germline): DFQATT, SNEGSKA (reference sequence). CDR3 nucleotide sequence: TGCAGTGCCATAATGGGGGAGCTCGGAACAGATACGCAGTATTTT. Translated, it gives CSAIMGELGTDTQYF.

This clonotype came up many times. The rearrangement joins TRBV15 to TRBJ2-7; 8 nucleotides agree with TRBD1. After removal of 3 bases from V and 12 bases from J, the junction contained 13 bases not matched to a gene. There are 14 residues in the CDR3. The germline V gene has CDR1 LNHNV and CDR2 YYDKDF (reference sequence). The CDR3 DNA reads TGTGCCACCAGCAGGGGACAGGTAAAAGGTGGCCTGTACTTC. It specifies CATSRGQVKGGLYF.

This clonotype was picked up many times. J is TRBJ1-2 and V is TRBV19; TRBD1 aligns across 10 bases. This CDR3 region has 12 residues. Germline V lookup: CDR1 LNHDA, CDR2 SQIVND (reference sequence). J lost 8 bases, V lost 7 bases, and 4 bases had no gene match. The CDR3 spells CASTGQGVGYTF. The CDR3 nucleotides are TGTGCCAGTACCGGACAGGGGGTCGGCTACACCTTC.

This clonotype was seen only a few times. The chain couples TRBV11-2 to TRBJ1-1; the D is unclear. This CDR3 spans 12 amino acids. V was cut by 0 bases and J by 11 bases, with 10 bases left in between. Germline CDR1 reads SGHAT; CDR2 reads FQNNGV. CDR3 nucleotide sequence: TGTGCCAGCAGCTTAGATCGGACGGAGGCTTTCTTT. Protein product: CASSLDRTEAFF.